The 4 T cell receptor beta chains presented below share a single source sample, sequenced in a study of identical twins. MiXCR was run by TCRdb on the 5' RACE reads, yielding one entry per CDR3 protein. The sample has 1.5 million to 2 million distinct CDR3 sequences, under 35% seen once. Input material: cord blood. The receptor source for this set is a newborn girl in good health.

The chain recombines TRBV2 with TRBJ1-2; 9 bases map to TRBD1. Germline CDR1 and CDR2: SNHLY and FYNNEI. This CDR3 is built from 15 residues. V lost 0 bases and J lost 7; bases outside the gene matches: 6. The chain's CDR3 is CASSEAGATGGGYTF. The CDR3 nucleotides read TGTGCCAGCAGTGAAGCGGGTGCGACAGGGGGTGGCTACACCTTC. The full variable domain, in which reference TRBV2 and TRBJ1-2 provide the parts outside the CDR3, is EPEVTQTPSHQVTQMGQEVILRCVPISNHLYFYWYRQILGQKVEFLVSFYNNEISEKSEIFDDQFSVERPDGSNFTLKIRSTKLEDSAMYFCASSEAGATGGGYTFGSGTRLTVV.

Turning to this clonotype: This may come from a read error, since a much larger clone is one base off. The V call is TRBV28, the J call TRBJ2-1; TRBD1 might be the D (6 bases). The CDR3 consists of 14 residues. Per germline, CDR1 MDHEN and CDR2 SYDVKM. DNA of the CDR3: TGTGCCAACAGTTTAAGGGGACAATACAATGAGCAGTTCTTC. Protein product: CANSLRGQYNEQFF.

This chain joins TRBV6-6 and TRBJ2-3; TRBD2 matches at 9 bases. Germline V lookup: CDR1 MNHNY, CDR2 SVGAGI (reference sequence). After removal of 6 bases from V and 3 bases from J, the junction contained 7 bases not matched to a gene. CDR3 length equals 15 residues. DNA for the CDR3: TGTGCCAGCAGCCGACCTAGCGGGATAACAGATACGCAGTATTTT. It is translated as CASSRPSGITDTQYF.

V gene TRBV20-1 combines with J gene TRBJ2-1; perhaps TRBD2 as D (5 bases). The germline V gene encodes CDR1 DFQATT and CDR2 SNEGSKA (reference sequence). This CDR3 comprises 12 residues. Trimming stripped 4 bases from V and 5 bases from J, with 9 bases between. The CDR3 sequence is CSATSYDNEQFF. The CDR3 DNA sequence: TGCAGTGCTACTAGCTATGACAATGAGCAGTTCTTC.